This T cell receptor (beta chain) was obtained from a study of read filtering for tumor transcriptome and immune sequencing. Study details: After DNase treatment, RNA was made into whole-transcriptome libraries. IR-seq gave about 3.5 to 11 million TCR reads per sample; RNA-seq gave roughly 80 to 1,300. General study findings and limits: IR-seq and RNA-seq agreed better without single-read clonotypes.

This CDR3 spans 17 amino acids. Germline V CDR1 and CDR2: MNHEY, SMNVEV (reference sequence). Only a few counts were recorded for this clonotype. The antigen remains undetermined. A read error may produce the germline difference seen at one junction end. The library was built from roughly 400 ng RNA with molecular barcoded adaptors for alpha/delta and beta/gamma chains. Each CDR3 protein is one row after TCRdb ran MiXCR on the reads. The sample holds 30,000 to 45,000 distinct CDR3 sequences, roughly 13% seen once. The chain is built from TRBV27 and TRBJ1-5, with D perhaps TRBD1 (5 bases). The sample consisted of a population of CD138-negative cells sorted from bone marrow. The source is a donor at least 40 years old with multiple myeloma. This CDR3 is CASSLRGTAYSNRPQHF. CDR3 DNA: TGTGCCAGCAGCCTACGCGGGACGGCTTATAGCAATCGGCCCCAGCATTTT.